The clone carrying this T cell receptor (beta chain) turned up a few times. This sample is part of a study of patients and donors after allogeneic stem cell transplantation. TCRdb redid the calling of the RT-PCR reads with MiXCR, one entry per CDR3 protein. The sample records about a million distinct CDR3 sequences, about a sixth being singletons. This CDR3 comprises 16 residues. V lost 4 bases, J lost 2 bases, and 15 bases lay in between. From germline, CDR1 is SEHNR and CDR2 FQNEAQ (reference sequence). The sample was blood, either unsorted or a sorted T cell fraction (not recorded which). The chain combines TRBV7-9 with TRBJ1-5, with D possibly matching TRBD1 (5 bases). This clonotype was sampled from a human donor who was either an allogeneic HSCT recipient or a stem cell or donor lymphocyte infusion donor (not recorded which). It is not recorded whose cells these are; they may come from a transplant donor. CDR3 residues: CASSSTGDVRNQPQHF. The CDR3, as DNA: TGTGCCAGCAGCTCCACGGGGGATGTGCGCAATCAGCCCCAGCATTTT.